These T cell receptor beta chains were read from a single sample in a study of OX40 agonist ivuxolimab in advanced cancers. Method: immunoSEQ multiplex PCR; TCRdb's copy keeps in-frame clones and lacks some. This sample has about 26,000 clones, with 79% found just once. The sequences come from CD4+ or CD8+ T cells sorted from blood, collected in a trial of the OX40 agonist ivuxolimab. These receptors were collected from an adult with an advanced solid tumor such as melanoma, head and neck, liver or kidney cancer. The CDR3 runs from the conserved cysteine through the conserved F or W. Each record gives: J gene, D gene, V gene, CDR3 protein. The D gene is left open where the match is weak.

J: TRBJ2-4
D: .
V: TRBV19
CDR3: CASSIGGTAQYF

J: TRBJ2-1
D: TRBD2
V: TRBV27
CDR3: CASSLRLAINEQFF

J: TRBJ1-1
D: TRBD1
V: TRBV9
CDR3: CASTQTGMATEAFF

J: TRBJ2-7
D: TRBD1
V: TRBV2
CDR3: CASLGTGGYEQYF

J: TRBJ2-3
D: TRBD2
V: TRBV6-4
CDR3: CASSVAGGTDTQYF

J: TRBJ2-1
D: .
V: TRBV18
CDR3: CASSPTENLYNEQFF

J: TRBJ1-6
D: .
V: TRBV25-1
CDR3: CASSALGYSYNSPLHF

J: TRBJ2-5
D: .
V: TRBV11-3
CDR3: CASSLEKWETQYF

J: TRBJ2-5
D: .
V: TRBV9
CDR3: CASSVEGYGKETQYF

J: TRBJ2-7
D: TRBD1
V: TRBV5-4
CDR3: CASSFRQGAGEQYF

J: TRBJ2-5
D: .
V: TRBV4-3
CDR3: CASSQDQSWSETQYF

J: TRBJ2-1
D: .
V: TRBV6-5
CDR3: CASSSPYNEQFF

J: TRBJ2-1
D: .
V: TRBV4-1
CDR3: CASSQDPVGEQFF

J: TRBJ2-1
D: TRBD2
V: TRBV7-9
CDR3: CASSPLAGGNYNEQFF

J: TRBJ2-5
D: TRBD1
V: TRBV27
CDR3: CASSKTGLETQYF

J: TRBJ2-1
D: .
V: TRBV7-9
CDR3: CASSLYVSSYNEQFF

J: TRBJ2-5
D: .
V: TRBV5-5
CDR3: CASSLGQRETQYF

J: TRBJ2-7
D: .
V: TRBV5-1
CDR3: CASSPSETTTYEQYF

J: TRBJ1-1
D: .
V: TRBV27
CDR3: CASSLLGNTEAFF

J: TRBJ2-1
D: .
V: TRBV7-9
CDR3: CASSFLGLLYNEQFF

J: TRBJ2-5
D: .
V: TRBV12-2
CDR3: CASRFSSGETQYF

J: .
D: .
V: TRBV27
CDR3: CASSLGALPSYEQYF

J: TRBJ1-6
D: TRBD1
V: TRBV30
CDR3: CAWTTGTGASYNSPLHF

J: TRBJ2-3
D: .
V: TRBV19
CDR3: CASSPFGVSTDTQYF

J: TRBJ2-5
D: .
V: TRBV7-6
CDR3: CASSLVEARQETQYF

J: TRBJ1-4
D: .
V: TRBV5-6
CDR3: CASSIYRAANEKLFF

J: TRBJ2-1
D: TRBD2
V: TRBV7-2
CDR3: CASWNSGGASSYNEQFF

J: TRBJ1-5
D: .
V: TRBV28
CDR3: CASSLWQGNDQPQHF

J: TRBJ2-7
D: .
V: TRBV10-3
CDR3: CAISETPTYEQYF

J: TRBJ2-7
D: TRBD1
V: TRBV7-9
CDR3: CASSSRDRQSSYEQYF

J: TRBJ1-5
D: TRBD1
V: TRBV6-5
CDR3: CASSRGQGGNQPQHF

J: TRBJ2-2
D: TRBD1
V: TRBV9
CDR3: CASSAPGQGPTGELFF

J: TRBJ2-7
D: .
V: TRBV5-4
CDR3: CASSLRGASHEQYF

J: TRBJ1-2
D: .
V: TRBV4-3
CDR3: CASSQGGSYGYTF

J: TRBJ1-1
D: .
V: TRBV9
CDR3: CASSGLSAGSDTEAFF

J: TRBJ2-1
D: TRBD2
V: TRBV2
CDR3: CASSDLAGVYNEQFF

J: TRBJ1-6
D: TRBD1
V: TRBV11-2
CDR3: CASSQDGTGGSPLHF

J: TRBJ1-5
D: TRBD1
V: TRBV11-2
CDR3: CASSLDGTGDQPQHF

J: TRBJ2-1
D: TRBD2
V: TRBV9
CDR3: CASSELAGVGNEQFF

J: TRBJ2-1
D: TRBD2
V: TRBV11-2
CDR3: CASSPRTSGSHEQFF

J: TRBJ2-7
D: .
V: TRBV4-1
CDR3: CASSQAGSPYEQYF

J: TRBJ1-1
D: TRBD1
V: TRBV7-9
CDR3: CASSLDTTGHGTEAFF